The following is a T cell receptor beta chain sequence with its context. What it binds is not known. These data come from a study of T-cell memory formation after mild COVID-19. Overall study findings and caveats: Some SARS-CoV-2-responding clones were already detected in memory before infection.

TCRdb re-analysed the 5' RACE reads in MiXCR, keeping a single row per CDR3 protein. This sample has 200,000 to 300,000 distinct CDR3 sequences, with more than 8% found just once. Trimming pared 0 bases from V and 2 bases from J, leaving 19 bases between. Germline V CDR1 and CDR2: SGHKS, YYEKEE (reference sequence). The CDR3 has 18 amino acids. The sequencing input was PBMCs or a T cell subset sorted from them (not recorded which). The clonotype comes from a man between 18 and 29 years old who had mild COVID-19 (a few samples of this study predate the infection). Cell type and time point are not known. The chain combines TRBV5-5 with TRBJ2-3, with D uncertain. In nucleotides, the CDR3 is TGTGCCAGCAGCTTGGGTCGGGTACAGCGAACCTTCACAGATACGCAGTATTTT. Translation: CASSLGRVQRTFTDTQYF.